This T cell receptor (beta chain) was recorded in a study of early T cells in non-severe SARS-CoV-2 infection. Study information: Alpha and beta chains were unpaired, from unsorted whole-blood bulk RNA. General observations from the study: A preference for anti-spike CD8 responses marked VDJdb matching, which missed private and CD4 specificities.

This clonotype was counted many times. The antigen is not known. Attached unique molecular identifiers marked individual cDNA molecules. TCRdb processed the 5' RACE reads anew with MiXCR; each CDR3 protein has one entry. Here the sample spans roughly 51,000 distinct CDR3 sequences, about 7.8% being singletons. Per the germline V gene, CDR1 is MDHEN and CDR2 is SYDVKM. The CDR3 totals 11 residues. The V end was cut by 6 bases, the J end by 6 bases, with 9 bases between. The material sequenced was whole blood. The clonotype comes from an adult who was a healthcare worker with PCR-confirmed SARS-CoV-2 infection or an uninfected control (not recorded which). The chain recombines TRBV28 with TRBJ2-7; the D gene is possibly TRBD1 (6 bases). Here the CDR3 reads CASRQGSEQYF. DNA for the CDR3: TGTGCCAGCAGACAGGGTTCCGAGCAGTACTTC.